This entry describes one T cell receptor (beta chain). Participant-given clinical history determined each cohort assignment. Recovery meant two consecutive negative NP/OP PCR tests, professional clearance, or resolved symptoms. This record belongs to a study of blood T cell repertoires in COVID-19. Data came from immunoSEQ multiplex PCR; TCRdb stores just in-frame clones and leaves some out. The sample lists 450,000 to 500,000 clones, around 87% occurring once. The CDR3 runs 11 residues. The germline V gene encodes CDR1 MDHEN and CDR2 SYDVKM. With 10 bases removed from V and 11 bases from J, the gap between germline ends came to 17 bases.

The rearrangement uses TRBV28 and TRBJ1-1; D is unclear. The TCR comes from a woman between 18 and 29 years old who had recovered from COVID-19. Sequences were obtained from PBMCs or T cells enriched from blood (not recorded which). Written as DNA, the CDR3 is TGTGCCACCATGGCTGCCAGGATGGCTTTCTTT. Amino acid sequence: CATMAARMAFF.